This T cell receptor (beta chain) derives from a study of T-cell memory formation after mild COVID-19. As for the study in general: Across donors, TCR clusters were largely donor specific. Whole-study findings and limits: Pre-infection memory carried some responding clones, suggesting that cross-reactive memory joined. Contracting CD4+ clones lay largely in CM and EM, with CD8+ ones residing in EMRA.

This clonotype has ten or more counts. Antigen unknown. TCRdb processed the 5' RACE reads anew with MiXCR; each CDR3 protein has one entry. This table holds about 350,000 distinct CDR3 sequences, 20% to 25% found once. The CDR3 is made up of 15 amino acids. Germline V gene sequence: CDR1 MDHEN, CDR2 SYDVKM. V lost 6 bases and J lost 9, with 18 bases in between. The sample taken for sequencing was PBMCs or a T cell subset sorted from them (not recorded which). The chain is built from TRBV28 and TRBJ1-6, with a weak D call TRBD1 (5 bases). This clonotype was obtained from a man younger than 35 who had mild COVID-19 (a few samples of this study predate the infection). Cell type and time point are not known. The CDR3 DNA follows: TGTGCCAGCAGCCCAGAGCCCGGGGGAGCTTCACCCCTCCACTTT. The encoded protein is CASSPEPGGASPLHF.